Here is one T cell receptor (beta chain) with its context. Its antigen remains unknown. The protocol was immunoSEQ multiplex PCR, while the TCRdb copy is restricted to in-frame clones and leaves out a portion. The repertoire includes roughly 48,000 clones, 86% of them detected once, and around 6.5% sits in the top ten. Time point noted: cycle 4 day 1 (C4D1), after less than 7 weeks of nivolumab. Autologous stem cell transplantation was followed by relapse in every patient, and brentuximab vedotin exposure varied. These data belong to a study of PD-1 blockade in classical Hodgkin lymphoma. With 2 bases removed from V and 5 bases from J, the gap between germline ends came to 16 bases. Germline loops: CDR1 SGHKS, CDR2 YYEKEE (reference sequence). The length of the CDR3 is 15 residues. Study results and limitations: CD4+ but not CD8+ TCR diversity rose significantly by C4D1.

The rearrangement links TRBV5-5 to TRBJ2-5; D may be TRBD1 (6 bases). The receptor was derived from a human donor with classical Hodgkin lymphoma. The input for sequencing was peripheral blood mononuclear cells (PBMCs), taken before the fourth cycle of nivolumab. In DNA form, the CDR3 reads TGTGCCAGCAGCTTTGGGGGCAACTCTCTTGAGACCCAGTACTTC. Amino acid sequence: CASSFGGNSLETQYF.